Presented here are 4 T cell receptor beta chains from one specimen sequenced in a study of tumor-infiltrating lymphocytes in primary liver carcinoma. RNA and DNA were co-extracted from about 19-30 mg of unsorted bulk tissue. Starting material of 500 ng total RNA yielded TCR beta cDNA via a constant-region primer. Three-round nested multiplex PCR performed with slightly modified ARM-PCR produced the TCR beta libraries. TRBV1-TRBV30 forward primers and a C-beta reverse primer were used in the first two PCR rounds, which each ran for nine to ten cycles. From the multiplex PCR reads, TCRdb called clonotypes with MiXCR, one entry per CDR3 protein. The sample carries roughly 91,000 distinct CDR3 sequences, 69% recorded once. Sequencing was carried out using liver tumor tissue from sampling region 5. This sample's subset: tumor region T5, tumor centre. The receptors derive from a woman aged 55-70 years with primary liver carcinoma and hepatitis B virus infection.

The J gene is TRBJ2-3, the V gene TRBV6-4; 8 nucleotides line up with TRBD2. V was pared by 4 bases and J by 1 base, with 4 bases of the junction left unmatched. CDR3 length equals 15 residues. CDR1 and CDR2 (germline): MRHNA, SNTAGT. The CDR3 DNA sequence: TGTGCCAGCAGTGCCGGGACTAGGGGCACAGATACGCAGTATTTT. Its translation is CASSAGTRGTDTQYF.

About this clonotype: One base away lies a much larger clone, so this may be a sequencing read error. This chain joins TRBV5-1 and TRBJ2-3, with a weak D call TRBD2 (6 bases). Trimming shortened V by 4 bases and J by 0 bases, and 21 bases separated the two germline ends. The germline V gene has CDR1 SGHRS and CDR2 YFSETQ. The CDR3 sequence is 18 residues long. The chain's CDR3 is CASSLLLSGRTSTDTQYF. Here the CDR3 DNA reads TGCGCCAGCAGCCTACTCCTGAGTGGGAGGACTAGCACAGATACGCAGTATTTT.

This clonotype turned up a few times. At one of its ends the junction is not consistent with the germline gene, which may arise from a read error. CDR3 DNA sequence: TGTGCCAGCAGCCCTGGACTGGCTGGCCCAGATATGCAGTATTTT. Encoded protein: CASSPGLAGPDMQYF. The J gene is TRBJ2-3, the V gene TRBV11-2; TRBD2 might be the D (5 bases). The CDR3 sequence is 15 residues long. Germline CDR1 SGHAT, CDR2 FQNNGV.

On this clonotype: This may arise from a read error, as a much more abundant clone is one base away. V usage is TRBV6-1 and J usage is TRBJ1-5, with a possible D match to TRBD1 (6 bases). The CDR3 covers 14 residues. V lost 7 bases and J 3 bases, leaving 13 bases between the germline ends. The germline CDR1 and CDR2 sequences are MNHNS and SASEGT. CDR3 region: CASIPRGHNQPQHF. The CDR3, as DNA: TGTGCCAGCATTCCCCGGGGACACAATCAGCCCCAGCATTTT.